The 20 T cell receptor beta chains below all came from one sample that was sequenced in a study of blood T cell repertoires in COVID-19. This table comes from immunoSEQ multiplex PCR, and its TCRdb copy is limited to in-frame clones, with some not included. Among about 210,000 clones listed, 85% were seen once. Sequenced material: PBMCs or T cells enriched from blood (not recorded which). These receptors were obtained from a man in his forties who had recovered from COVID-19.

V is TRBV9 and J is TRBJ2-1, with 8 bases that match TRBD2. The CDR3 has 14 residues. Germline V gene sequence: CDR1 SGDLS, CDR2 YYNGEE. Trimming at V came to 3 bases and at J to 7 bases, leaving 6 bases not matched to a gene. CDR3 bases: TGTGCCAGCAGCGCCGGGACTAGTATTAATGAGCAGTTCTTC. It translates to CASSAGTSINEQFF.

This CDR3 is CASRPSEGLAIKEGRGEQYF. CDR3 coding DNA: TGTGCCAGCCGACCATCGGAAGGACTAGCTATCAAGGAAGGTCGGGGCGAGCAGTACTTC. The chain joins TRBV27 to TRBJ2-7; 8 nucleotides line up with TRBD2. CDR1 is MNHEY and CDR2 is SMNVEV in the germline V gene (reference sequence). The CDR3 totals 20 residues. The V and J ends lost 8 bases and 6 bases, in that order; junction bases with no gene match: 30.

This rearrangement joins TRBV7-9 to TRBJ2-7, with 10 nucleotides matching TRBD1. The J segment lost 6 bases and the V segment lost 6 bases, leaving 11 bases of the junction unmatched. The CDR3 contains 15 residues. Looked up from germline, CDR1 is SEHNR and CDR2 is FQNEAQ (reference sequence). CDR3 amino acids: CASRPGTGEMGEQYF. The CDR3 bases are TGTGCCAGCAGACCCGGGACAGGGGAGATGGGCGAGCAGTACTTC. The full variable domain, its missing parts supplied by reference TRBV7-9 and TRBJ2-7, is DTGVSQNPRHKITKRGQNVTFRCDPISEHNRLYWYRQTLGQGPEFLTYFQNEAQLEKSRLLSDRFSAERPKGSFSTLEIQRTEQGDSAMYLCASRPGTGEMGEQYFGPGTRLTVT.

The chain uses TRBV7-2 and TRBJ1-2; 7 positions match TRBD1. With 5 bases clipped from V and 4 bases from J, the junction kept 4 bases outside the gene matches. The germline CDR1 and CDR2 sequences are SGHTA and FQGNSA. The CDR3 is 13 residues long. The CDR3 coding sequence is TGTGCCAGCAGCGCACAGGGGTTCTATGGCTACACCTTC. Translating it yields CASSAQGFYGYTF.

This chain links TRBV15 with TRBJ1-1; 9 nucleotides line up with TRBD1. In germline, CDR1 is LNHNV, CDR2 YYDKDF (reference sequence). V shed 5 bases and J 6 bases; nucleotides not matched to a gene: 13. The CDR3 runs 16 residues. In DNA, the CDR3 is TGTGCCACCAGCCTAGCGGGAGGACAGGGGAAGGCTGAAGCTTTCTTT. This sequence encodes CATSLAGGQGKAEAFF.

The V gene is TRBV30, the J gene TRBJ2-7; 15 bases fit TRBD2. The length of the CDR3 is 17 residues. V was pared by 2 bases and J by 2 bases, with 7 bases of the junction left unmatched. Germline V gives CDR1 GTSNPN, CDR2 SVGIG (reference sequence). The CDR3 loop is CAWSLGTSGRTTYEQYF. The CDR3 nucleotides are TGTGCCTGGAGTCTAGGGACTAGCGGGAGGACTACCTACGAGCAGTACTTC. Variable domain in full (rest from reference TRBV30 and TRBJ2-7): SQTIHQWPATLVQPVGSPLSLECTVEGTSNPNLYWYRQAAGRGLQLLFYSVGIGQISSEVPQNLSASRPQDRQFILSSKKLLLSDSGFYLCAWSLGTSGRTTYEQYFGPGTRLTVT.

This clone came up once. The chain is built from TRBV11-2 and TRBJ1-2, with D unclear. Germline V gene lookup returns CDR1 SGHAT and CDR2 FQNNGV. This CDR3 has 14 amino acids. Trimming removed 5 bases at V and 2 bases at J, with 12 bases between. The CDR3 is CASSVERRNYGYTF. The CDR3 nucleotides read TGTGCCAGCAGCGTTGAGAGAAGAAACTATGGCTACACCTTC.

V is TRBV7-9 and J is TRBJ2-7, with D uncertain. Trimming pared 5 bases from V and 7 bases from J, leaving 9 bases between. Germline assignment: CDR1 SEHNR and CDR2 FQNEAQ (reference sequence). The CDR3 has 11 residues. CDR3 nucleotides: TGTGCCAGCAGCCTGCAGTGGGAGCAGTACTTC. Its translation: CASSLQWEQYF.

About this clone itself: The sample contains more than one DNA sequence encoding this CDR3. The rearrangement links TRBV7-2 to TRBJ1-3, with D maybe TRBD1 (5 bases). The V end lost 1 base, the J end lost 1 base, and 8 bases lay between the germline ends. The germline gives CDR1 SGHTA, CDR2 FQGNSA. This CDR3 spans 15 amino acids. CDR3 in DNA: TGTGCCAGCAGCTTAGGGGGGGGTTCTGGAAACACCATATATTTT. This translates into CASSLGGGSGNTIYF.

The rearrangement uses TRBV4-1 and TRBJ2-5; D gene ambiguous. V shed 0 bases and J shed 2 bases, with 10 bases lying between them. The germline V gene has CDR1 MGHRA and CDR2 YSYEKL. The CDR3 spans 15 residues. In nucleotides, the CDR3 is TGCGCCAGCAGCCAAGATTCTCCCAGGCAAGAGACCCAGTACTTC. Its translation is CASSQDSPRQETQYF.

The CDR3 nucleotides are TGTGCCAGCAGCGTAGATGGGGGGACAGATACGCAGTATTTT. Protein sequence: CASSVDGGTDTQYF. The V gene is TRBV9, the J gene TRBJ2-3, with D possibly being TRBD2 (6 bases). The germline V and J ends were trimmed by 0 bases and 3 bases, with 8 bases remaining between them. This CDR3 has 14 residues. Germline lookup yields CDR1 SGDLS and CDR2 YYNGEE.

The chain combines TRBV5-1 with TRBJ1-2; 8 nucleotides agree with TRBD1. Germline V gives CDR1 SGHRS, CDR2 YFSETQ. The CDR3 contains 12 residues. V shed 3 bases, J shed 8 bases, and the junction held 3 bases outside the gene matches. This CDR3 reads CASSSGTGGYTF. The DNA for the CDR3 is TGCGCCAGCAGCTCCGGGACAGGAGGCTACACCTTC. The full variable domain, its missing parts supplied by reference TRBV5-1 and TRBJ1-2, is KAGVTQTPRYLIKTRGQQVTLSCSPISGHRSVSWYQQTPGQGLQFLFEYFSETQRNKGNFPGRFSGRQFSNSRSEMNVSTLELGDSALYLCASSSGTGGYTFGSGTRLTVV.

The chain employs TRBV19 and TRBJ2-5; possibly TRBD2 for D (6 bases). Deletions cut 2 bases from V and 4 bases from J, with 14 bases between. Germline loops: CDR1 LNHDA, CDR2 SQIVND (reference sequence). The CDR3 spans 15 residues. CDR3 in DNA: TGTGCCAGTAGTATAACCGGCTCCGGGGGAGAGACCCAGTACTTC. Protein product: CASSITGSGGETQYF.

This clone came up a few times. The DNA of the CDR3 is TGTGCCAGCAGCCAGACAGGGGGCTATGGCTACACCTTC. Translated: CASSQTGGYGYTF. The chain combines TRBV11-2 with TRBJ1-2; 9 bases align to TRBD1. The trim removed 5 bases at V and 4 bases at J, leaving 2 bases unmatched. CDR3 length equals 13 residues. Germline V gene lookup returns CDR1 SGHAT and CDR2 FQNNGV.

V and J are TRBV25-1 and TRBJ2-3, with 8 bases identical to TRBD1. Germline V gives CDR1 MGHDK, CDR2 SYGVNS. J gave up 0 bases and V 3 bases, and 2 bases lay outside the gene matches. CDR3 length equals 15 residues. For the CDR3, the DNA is TGTGCCAGCAGTGAGACAGGGGCTAGCACAGATACGCAGTATTTT. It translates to CASSETGASTDTQYF.

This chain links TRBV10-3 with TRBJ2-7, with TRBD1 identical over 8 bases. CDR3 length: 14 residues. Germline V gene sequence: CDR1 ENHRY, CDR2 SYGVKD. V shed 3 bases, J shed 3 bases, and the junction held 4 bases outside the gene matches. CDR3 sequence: CAISDSGTGYEQYF. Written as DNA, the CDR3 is TGTGCCATCAGTGACTCCGGGACAGGCTACGAGCAGTACTTC.

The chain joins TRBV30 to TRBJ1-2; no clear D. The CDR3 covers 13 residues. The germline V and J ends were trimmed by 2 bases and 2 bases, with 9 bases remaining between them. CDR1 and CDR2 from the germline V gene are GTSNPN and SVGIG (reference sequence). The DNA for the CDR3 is TGTGCCTGGAGTCCCCTGGAGAACTATGGCTACACCTTC. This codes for CAWSPLENYGYTF.

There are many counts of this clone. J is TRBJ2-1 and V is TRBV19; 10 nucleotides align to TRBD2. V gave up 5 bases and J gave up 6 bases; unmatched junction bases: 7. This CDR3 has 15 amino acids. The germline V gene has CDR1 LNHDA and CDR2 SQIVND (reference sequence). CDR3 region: CASSDPGLASNEQFF. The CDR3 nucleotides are TGTGCCAGTAGTGACCCGGGACTAGCGAGCAATGAGCAGTTCTTC.

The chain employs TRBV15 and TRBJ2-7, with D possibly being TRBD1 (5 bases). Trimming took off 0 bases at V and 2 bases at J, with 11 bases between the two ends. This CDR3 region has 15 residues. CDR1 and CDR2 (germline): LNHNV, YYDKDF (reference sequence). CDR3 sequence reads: CATSREAAGPYEQYF. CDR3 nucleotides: TGTGCCACCAGCAGAGAGGCGGCAGGGCCCTACGAGCAGTACTTC.

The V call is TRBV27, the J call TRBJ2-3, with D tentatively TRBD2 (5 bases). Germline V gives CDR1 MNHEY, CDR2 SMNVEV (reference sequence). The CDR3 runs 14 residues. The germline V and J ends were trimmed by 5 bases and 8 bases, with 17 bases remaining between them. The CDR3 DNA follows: TGTGCCAGCAGTGTAGGCTCTTCAGAGGGTACGCAGTATTTT. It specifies CASSVGSSEGTQYF.